The 8 T cell receptor beta chains below were found in one sample sequenced in a study of shared clonotypes between healthy human individuals. Naivety among CD8 cells was defined by CD45RO negativity and positive CCR7 selection, thereby excluding terminally differentiated effector memory CD45RA+ cells. Clones were read by immunoSEQ multiplex PCR, and TCRdb kept only the in-frame ones, dropping some. The table includes just over 2,000,000 clones, roughly 94% detected once. Input material: naive CD8+ T cells sorted from blood. These receptors were collected from a man aged 18 to 35 in good health.

The chain couples TRBV2 to TRBJ2-7; TRBD1 matches at 8 bases. The CDR3 runs 16 residues. CDR1 and CDR2 from the germline V gene are SNHLY and FYNNEI. The V and J ends lost 1 base and 4 bases, in that order; junction bases with no gene match: 9. The CDR3 sequence is CASSEGSGGAGYEQYF. The CDR3 DNA follows: TGTGCCAGCAGTGAAGGATCAGGGGGCGCGGGATACGAGCAGTACTTC.

On this clone: This same CDR3 is encoded by further DNA sequences in the sample. This sequence joins TRBV4-1 and TRBJ2-7, with TRBD1 as a possible D gene (5 bases). Germline CDR1 and CDR2: MGHRA and YSYEKL. V was pared by 0 bases and J by 2 bases, with 11 bases between. The length of the CDR3 is 15 residues. The CDR3 sequence: CASSQEGLGPYEQYF. In DNA form, the CDR3 reads TGCGCCAGCAGCCAAGAGGGGCTCGGCCCCTACGAGCAGTACTTC.

V usage is TRBV27 and J usage is TRBJ2-7; 8 bases agree with TRBD2. CDR3 length: 16 residues. Germline V gives CDR1 MNHEY, CDR2 SMNVEV (reference sequence). Germline trimming cut 7 bases from V and 5 bases from J; bases unmatched to any gene: 16. The CDR3 region has the DNA TGTGCCAGCATCGGGAGGGGACTCGACTACAGGCACGAGCAGTACTTC. Translating it yields CASIGRGLDYRHEQYF.

J is TRBJ1-2 and V is TRBV27; possibly TRBD1 for D (6 bases). This CDR3 has 15 residues. Germline CDR1 is MNHEY and CDR2 is SMNVEV (reference sequence). V gave up 6 bases and J gave up 4 bases, with 18 bases separating them. For the CDR3, the DNA is TGTGCCAGCAGCCCGACAGGCGGGAACATCTATGGCTACACCTTC. This gives the protein CASSPTGGNIYGYTF.

Comment on this clone: The sample contains more than one DNA sequence encoding this CDR3. The chain is built from TRBV27 and TRBJ2-7; 7 nucleotides match TRBD2. CDR1 MNHEY and CDR2 SMNVEV come from the germline V gene (reference sequence). The CDR3 consists of 14 residues. Trimming at V came to 0 bases and at J to 2 bases, leaving 1 base not matched to a gene. This CDR3 is CASSLSAGTYEQYF. The CDR3 DNA reads as TGTGCCAGCAGTTTATCAGCGGGAACCTACGAGCAGTACTTC.

This sequence joins TRBV7-2 and TRBJ1-1, with a weak D call TRBD1 (6 bases). The J call may be in error: the DNA end matches TRBJ1-6 better. The CDR3 runs 12 residues. Germline V gene sequence: CDR1 SGHTA, CDR2 FQGNSA. The CDR3 bases are TGTGCCAGCAGCTTGCAGCAGGGGACCCTCCACTTT. Its translation is CASSLQQGTLHF.

Comment on this clone: Within the sample, other DNA sequences also encode this same CDR3. The gene calls are TRBV30 and TRBJ2-5; D ambiguous. Trimming took 0 bases from V and 1 from J, leaving 9 bases between them. Germline-derived CDR1 and CDR2 are GTSNPN and SVGIG (reference sequence). The CDR3 has 14 amino acids. The CDR3 bases are TGTGCCTGGAGTGTACAAGGGCCCCAAGAGACCCAGTACTTC. Encoded protein: CAWSVQGPQETQYF.

V gene TRBV5-1 combines with J gene TRBJ2-1; no clear D gene. CDR3 size: 13 residues. The germline V gene encodes CDR1 SGHRS and CDR2 YFSETQ. Trimming took 6 bases from V and 3 from J, leaving 10 bases between them. The CDR3 region is CASKEENYNEQFF. The DNA of the CDR3 is TGCGCCAGCAAGGAAGAGAACTACAATGAGCAGTTCTTC.